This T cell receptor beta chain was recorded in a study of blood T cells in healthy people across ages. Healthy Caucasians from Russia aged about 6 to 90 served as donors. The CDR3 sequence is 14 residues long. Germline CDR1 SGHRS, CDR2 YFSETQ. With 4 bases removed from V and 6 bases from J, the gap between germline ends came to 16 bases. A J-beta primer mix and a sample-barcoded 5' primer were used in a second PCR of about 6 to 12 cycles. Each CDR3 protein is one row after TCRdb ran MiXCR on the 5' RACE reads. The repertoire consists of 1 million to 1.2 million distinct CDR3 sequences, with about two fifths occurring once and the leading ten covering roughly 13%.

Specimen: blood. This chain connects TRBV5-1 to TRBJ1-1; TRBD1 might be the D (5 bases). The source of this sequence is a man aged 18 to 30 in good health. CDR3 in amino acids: CASSGPGGSPEAFF. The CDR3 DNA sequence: TGCGCCAGCAGCGGCCCCGGGGGGAGTCCTGAAGCTTTCTTT.